The rows below give T cell receptor beta chains drawn from one sample of a study of T cell responses to AZD1222 COVID-19 vaccine. Data came from immunoSEQ multiplex PCR; TCRdb stores just in-frame clones and leaves some out. The table includes some 96,000 clones, around 90% detected once. The specimen comprised peripheral blood, sampled on day 0 of AZD1222 vaccination. The receptors were sampled from an adult in good health. Each CDR3 is given with its conserved first and last residue. A D gene is named only where the DNA matches it firmly. Not every row has a clone size; where given, it reads once, few, many or a size class.

J gene | V gene | CDR3 length | clone size | D gene | CDR3 protein | CDR3 DNA
TRBJ2-5 | TRBV5-6 | 16 | - | - | CASSGPVGGGAETQYF | TGTGCCAGCAGCGGCCCGGTTGGAGGGGGCGCGGAGACCCAGTACTTC
TRBJ2-2 | TRBV18 | 14 | - | TRBD1 | CASSPTGETGELFF | TGTGCCAGCTCACCGACAGGGGAGACCGGGGAGCTGTTTTTT
TRBJ1-1 | TRBV7-9 | 15 | - | - | CASSLSAGSYTEAFF | TGTGCCAGCAGCTTAAGTGCAGGAAGCTATACTGAAGCTTTCTTT
TRBJ2-7 | TRBV5-5 | 13 | many | - | CASSFGQGGQQYF | TGTGCCAGCAGCTTCGGACAGGGAGGGCAGCAGTACTTC
TRBJ2-2 | TRBV6-5 | 12 | - | - | CASSLYTGELFF | TGTGCCAGCAGCCTGTACACCGGGGAGCTGTTTTTT
TRBJ1-1 | TRBV3-1/TRBV3-2 | 15 | few | - | CASSHYFGGETEAFF | TGTGCCAGCAGCCACTATTTTGGGGGAGAAACTGAAGCTTTCTTT
TRBJ1-2 | TRBV5-1 | 14 | - | - | CASSKRTDNYGYTF | TGCGCCAGCAGCAAAAGGACAGATAACTATGGCTACACCTTC
TRBJ1-3 | TRBV2 | 15 | - | - | CASSGGGASGNTIYF | TGTGCCAGCAGTGGGGGGGGCGCTTCTGGAAACACCATATATTTT
TRBJ1-1 | TRBV5-1 | 16 | - | - | CASSPRLPKTNTEAFF | TGCGCCAGCAGCCCCCGTCTTCCAAAGACCAACACTGAAGCTTTCTTT
TRBJ2-7 | TRBV9 | 15 | - | TRBD2 | CASSPISGRAVEQYF | TGTGCCAGCAGCCCGATTAGCGGGAGGGCCGTCGAGCAGTACTTC
TRBJ2-7 | TRBV6-2/TRBV6-3 | 15 | few | - | CASSYSPDRAYEQYF | TGTGCCAGCAGTTACTCACCCGACCGGGCGTACGAGCAGTACTTC
TRBJ1-1 | TRBV27 | 17 | - | TRBD1 | CASSLTGQGVWNTEAFF | TGTGCCAGCAGTTTAACGGGACAGGGGGTATGGAACACTGAAGCTTTCTTT
TRBJ2-3 | TRBV24-1 | 16 | - | TRBD2 | CATSDSKRGGTDTQYF | TGTGCCACCAGTGATTCGAAGCGGGGGGGTACAGATACGCAGTATTTT
TRBJ1-1 | TRBV10-3 | 16 | once | - | CAISESGTSMNTEAFF | TGTGCCATCAGTGAGTCCGGGACAAGCATGAACACTGAAGCTTTCTTT
TRBJ2-1 | TRBV5-1 | 16 | - | TRBD2 | CASSLGGLAGANEQFF | TGCGCCAGCAGCTTGGGGGGACTAGCGGGAGCCAATGAGCAGTTCTTC
TRBJ2-1 | TRBV6-5 | 11 | - | - | CASSHIGEQFF | TGTGCCAGCAGCCACATCGGGGAGCAGTTCTTC
TRBJ1-6 | TRBV4-3 | 15 | - | - | CASSQDFSYNSPLHF | TGCGCCAGCAGCCAAGATTTCTCCTATAATTCACCCCTCCACTTT
TRBJ2-5 | TRBV29-1 | 15 | - | - | CSVEDNRGGQETQYF | TGCAGCGTTGAAGATAATCGCGGAGGGCAAGAGACCCAGTACTTC
TRBJ1-6 | TRBV5-1 | 15 | - | - | CASSFGRGFNSPLHF | TGCGCCAGCAGCTTTGGCAGGGGTTTCAATTCACCCCTCCACTTT
TRBJ1-2 | TRBV6-5 | 13 | - | - | CASKKGQDGGYTF | TGTGCCAGCAAGAAGGGCCAGGACGGCGGCTACACCTTC
TRBJ2-3 | TRBV10-3 | 15 | once | TRBD2 | CAISGTSDSQDTQYF | TGTGCCATCAGTGGGACTAGCGATTCCCAAGATACGCAGTATTTT
TRBJ2-1 | TRBV12-3/TRBV12-4 | 12 | - | - | CASSFWAGEQFF | TGTGCCAGCAGTTTTTGGGCCGGTGAGCAGTTCTTC
TRBJ1-1 | TRBV4-3 | 15 | - | - | CASSREVLMNTEAFF | TGCGCCAGCAGCCGAGAAGTTCTGATGAACACTGAAGCTTTCTTT
TRBJ2-2 | TRBV18 | 14 | - | - | CASSPPRATGELFF | TGTGCCAGCTCACCACCGCGAGCGACCGGGGAGCTGTTTTTT
TRBJ1-5 | TRBV10-3 | 14 | - | TRBD1 | CAISTGNSNQPQHF | TGTGCCATTTCGACAGGGAATAGCAATCAGCCCCAGCATTTT
TRBJ1-4 | TRBV20-1 | 17 | - | - | CSASIWDKVPTNEKLFF | TGCAGTGCTAGTATATGGGACAAAGTCCCAACTAATGAAAAACTGTTTTTT
TRBJ1-1 | TRBV2 | 11 | - | - | CVSSDLVEAFF | TGTGTCAGCAGTGATCTGGTGGAGGCTTTCTTT
TRBJ1-6 | TRBV12-3/TRBV12-4 | 11 | - | - | CASRTNSPLHF | TGTGCCAGCAGGACGAATTCACCCCTCCACTTT
TRBJ1-1 | TRBV7-9 | 13 | - | - | CASSSSANTEAFF | TGTGCCAGCAGCTCAAGCGCGAACACTGAAGCTTTCTTT
TRBJ2-5 | TRBV19 | 12 | - | TRBD1 | CASSSGQETQYF | TGTGCCAGTTCGTCGGGACAGGAGACCCAGTACTTC
TRBJ1-1 | TRBV19 | 13 | few | - | CASSSRIGTEAFF | TGTGCCAGTAGTTCTAGGATTGGCACTGAAGCTTTCTTT
TRBJ2-7 | TRBV5-1 | 12 | once | TRBD2 | CASSASREEQYF | TGCGCCAGCAGCGCGTCGCGGGAGGAGCAGTACTTC
TRBJ2-1 | TRBV7-9 | 15 | - | - | CASSLGQGLVNEQFF | TGTGCCAGCAGCTTAGGTCAGGGTCTAGTAAATGAGCAGTTCTTC
TRBJ2-1 | TRBV6-1 | 14 | - | TRBD2 | CASSDPREWNEQFF | TGTGCCAGCAGTGATCCGCGGGAGTGGAATGAGCAGTTCTTC
TRBJ2-2 | TRBV9 | 17 | - | - | CASSVNRLVANTGELFF | TGTGCCAGCAGCGTTAACCGACTAGTCGCGAACACCGGGGAGCTGTTTTTT
TRBJ2-5 | TRBV7-7 | 15 | - | - | CASSLDGWSGETQYF | TGTGCTAGCAGCTTAGACGGGTGGAGCGGAGAGACCCAGTACTTC
TRBJ1-1 | TRBV13 | 14 | - | - | CASSLQGLNTEAFF | TGTGCCAGCAGCTTACAGGGGCTGAACACTGAAGCTTTCTTT
TRBJ1-1 | TRBV7-2 | 13 | - | - | CASSLRSGRGAFF | TGTGCCAGCAGCTTAAGGTCGGGGCGGGGAGCTTTCTTT